The rows below give T cell receptor beta chains drawn from one sample of a study of blood T cell repertoires in COVID-19. TCRdb's copy holds only in-frame clones and misses some; the assay was immunoSEQ multiplex PCR. The top ten clones hold roughly 6.3% of a sample with approximately 300,000 clones, around 89% of them seen once. Sequencing was performed on peripheral blood. The source of these receptors is a woman between 45 and 65 years old with COVID-19, enrolled during active disease. Both conserved end residues are part of each CDR3. The D gene is left open where the match is weak. Clone size appears in some rows only: once, few, many, or a class for an expanded clone.

j_call | clone_size | d_call | v_call | cdr3_aa | cdr3_nt
TRBJ2-1 | NA | NA | TRBV3-1/TRBV3-2 | CASSQDFAREQFF | TGTGCCAGCAGCCAAGATTTTGCCAGGGAGCAGTTCTTC
TRBJ2-2 | NA | NA | TRBV4-3 | CASSQEFWGVMENTGELFF | TGCGCCAGCAGCCAAGAGTTCTGGGGGGTGATGGAGAACACCGGGGAGCTGTTTTTT
TRBJ2-1 | NA | NA | TRBV10-2 | CASRPGLPNEQFF | TGCGCCAGCAGACCGGGACTGCCCAATGAGCAGTTCTTC
TRBJ2-1 | NA | TRBD2 | TRBV9 | CASSATSGSPNEQFF | TGTGCCAGCAGCGCGACTAGCGGGAGTCCCAATGAGCAGTTCTTC
TRBJ2-2 | NA | NA | TRBV4-3 | CASSQDRATGELFF | TGCGCCAGCAGCCAAGATAGAGCCACCGGGGAGCTGTTTTTT
TRBJ2-2 | few | TRBD2 | TRBV5-1 | CASSLRLAGQYTGELFF | TGCGCCAGCAGCTTGAGGCTAGCGGGACAGTACACCGGGGAGCTGTTTTTT
TRBJ2-7 | NA | NA | TRBV3-1/TRBV3-2 | CASSRVAGQGHEQYF | TGTGCCAGCAGCCGCGTAGCGGGACAGGGACACGAGCAGTACTTC
TRBJ2-3 | NA | NA | TRBV24-1 | CATSAGSKTDTQYF | TGTGCCACCAGTGCGGGGAGTAAGACAGATACGCAGTATTTT
TRBJ2-2 | NA | TRBD2 | TRBV11-2 | CASSALAGATGELFF | TGTGCCAGCAGCGCACTAGCGGGAGCCACCGGGGAGCTGTTTTTT
TRBJ2-7 | NA | TRBD1 | TRBV11-2 | CASRRTGGSYEQYF | TGTGCCAGCAGGCGGACAGGGGGCTCCTACGAGCAGTACTTC
TRBJ1-6 | NA | TRBD1 | TRBV7-9 | CASSFGTGLNSPLHF | TGTGCCAGCAGCTTCGGGACAGGATTGAATTCACCCCTCCACTTT
TRBJ1-2 | NA | NA | TRBV7-2 | CASTGGPSYGYTF | TGTGCCAGCACGGGGGGACCTTCTTATGGCTACACCTTC
TRBJ2-1 | NA | TRBD2 | TRBV19 | CASTGQRERNEQFF | TGTGCCAGTACGGGGCAGCGGGAGAGAAATGAGCAGTTCTTC
TRBJ2-1 | NA | TRBD2 | TRBV10-1 | CASRTTSGARSSYNEQFF | TGCGCCAGCAGAACAACTAGCGGGGCCAGGAGCTCCTACAATGAGCAGTTCTTC
TRBJ2-3 | NA | TRBD1 | TRBV7-9 | CASIQQGVADTQYF | TGTGCCAGCATCCAACAGGGGGTCGCAGATACGCAGTATTTT
TRBJ1-3 | once | NA | TRBV5-4 | CASSSAGSGNTIYF | TGTGCCAGCAGCTCGGCGGGCTCTGGAAACACCATATATTTT
TRBJ2-7 | NA | NA | TRBV24-1 | CATSGGYEQYF | TGTGCCACCAGTGGAGGGTACGAGCAGTACTTC
TRBJ2-7 | NA | TRBD1 | TRBV19 | CALYRGQGAIEQYF | TGTGCCCTATACCGGGGACAGGGGGCAATCGAGCAGTACTTC
TRBJ1-4 | NA | TRBD1 | TRBV29-1 | CSVATGSEKLFF | TGCAGCGTTGCGACAGGGTCCGAGAAACTGTTTTTT
TRBJ1-1 | NA | NA | TRBV30 | CAWSSTGKGSEAFF | TGTGCCTGGAGTTCTACAGGGAAGGGGTCTGAAGCTTTCTTT
TRBJ1-1 | NA | TRBD1 | TRBV6-5 | CASSNDRADTEAFF | TGTGCCAGCAGCAACGACAGGGCCGACACTGAAGCTTTCTTT
TRBJ1-5 | NA | NA | TRBV19 | CASSIDRSNQPQHF | TGTGCCAGTAGTATCGACAGGAGCAATCAGCCCCAGCATTTT
TRBJ1-1 | NA | TRBD1 | TRBV9 | CASSALRDRLMNTEAFF | TGTGCCAGCAGCGCCCTCCGGGACAGACTGATGAACACTGAAGCTTTCTTT
TRBJ1-1 | NA | TRBD1 | TRBV30 | CAWSVLRGISEAFF | TGTGCCTGGAGTGTACTCAGGGGGATTTCGGAAGCTTTCTTT
TRBJ1-2 | NA | NA | TRBV6-1 | CASSERQSLGGYTF | TGTGCCAGCAGTGAAAGACAGAGTTTGGGGGGCTACACCTTC
TRBJ2-5 | NA | NA | TRBV29-1 | CSVAWVVMRETQYF | TGCAGCGTTGCTTGGGTGGTAATGCGGGAGACCCAGTACTTC
TRBJ1-2 | NA | TRBD1 | TRBV19 | CASSTGTGRNLYGYTF | TGTGCCAGTAGTACAGGGACAGGGAGAAACCTCTATGGCTACACCTTC
TRBJ2-7 | NA | TRBD2 | TRBV10-1 | CASSASGRNYEQYF | TGCGCCAGCAGTGCTAGCGGGAGGAACTACGAGCAGTACTTC
TRBJ2-7 | NA | NA | TRBV6-5 | CASSTPRATYEQYF | TGTGCCAGCAGTACCCCGAGGGCCACCTACGAGCAGTACTTC
TRBJ2-2 | NA | NA | TRBV7-3 | CASSLRAGRFSGELFF | TGTGCCAGCAGCTTAAGGGCAGGGAGGTTTTCCGGGGAGCTGTTTTTT
TRBJ2-3 | NA | TRBD1 | TRBV27 | CASSLQGGTDTQYF | TGTGCCAGCAGTTTACAGGGGGGCACAGATACGCAGTATTTT